These 30 T cell receptor beta chains were all obtained from the same sample, sequenced in a study of CD8 T cells in Susac syndrome. RNA was extracted with the RNeasy kit, and a quantity of roughly 0.45 to 1 ug was reverse transcribed using random hexamers. TCRdb re-called the immunoSEQ multiplex PCR reads through MiXCR, storing one row per CDR3 protein. The data contain about 200,000 distinct CDR3 sequences, nearly 95% of them seen just once; the ten biggest clones take up approximately 0.097%. The sample taken for sequencing was CD4+ T cells from PBMCs. Receptors were obtained from a human donor with multiple sclerosis.

J is TRBJ2-7 and V is TRBV14; D uncertain. CDR3 size: 12 residues. Germline assignment: CDR1 SGHDN and CDR2 FVKESK. Trimming cost V 3 bases and J 6 bases, with 9 bases left between them. The CDR3 loop reads CASSHRLIEQYF. The CDR3 bases are TGTGCCAGCAGCCATCGGTTAATCGAGCAGTACTTC.

The chain recombines TRBV14 with TRBJ2-7, with D unresolved. The germline V and J ends were trimmed by 3 bases and 7 bases, with 7 bases remaining between them. The CDR3 covers 11 residues. Germline CDR1 SGHDN, CDR2 FVKESK. The CDR3 nucleotides are TGTGCCAGCAGCCACTCGAGGGAGCAGTACTTC. Protein: CASSHSREQYF.

The chain couples TRBV11-2 to TRBJ2-7; D gene uncertain. Per the germline V gene, CDR1 is SGHAT and CDR2 is FQNNGV. The CDR3 contains 14 residues. The germline V and J ends were trimmed by 0 bases and 4 bases, with 10 bases remaining between them. CDR3 loop: CASSLDLRRYEQYF. CDR3 DNA: TGTGCCAGCAGCTTAGACCTGAGACGATACGAGCAGTACTTC.

In its sample, this clonotype was seen once. The rearrangement links TRBV29-1 to TRBJ1-5; no firm D call. CDR3 length: 13 residues. Germline loops: CDR1 SQVTM, CDR2 ANQGSEA. V was shortened by 7 bases and J by 3 bases, with 13 bases between the two germline ends. The CDR3 bases are TGCAGCGCTAGCCAGGAGGTCAATCAGCCCCAGCATTTT. It encodes CSASQEVNQPQHF.

V and J are TRBV4-1 and TRBJ1-4; the D gene is possibly TRBD1 (6 bases). Germline lookup yields CDR1 MGHRA and CDR2 YSYEKL. V was shortened by 2 bases and J by 5 bases, with 15 bases between the two germline ends. CDR3 length equals 16 residues. CDR3 loop: CASSQLTGTRNEKLFF. The CDR3 nucleotides are TGCGCCAGCAGCCAACTTACCGGGACAAGGAATGAAAAACTGTTTTTT.

The V and J genes are TRBV6-1 and TRBJ2-3, with 9 bases matching TRBD2. Germline V gene sequence: CDR1 MNHNS, CDR2 SASEGT. J lost 2 bases, V lost 3 bases, and 6 bases had no gene match. The CDR3 has 16 residues. CDR3 sequence: CASSDMLAGHTDTQYF. The CDR3 DNA reads TGTGCCAGCAGTGATATGCTAGCGGGACACACAGATACGCAGTATTTT.

This clonotype appeared a single time. This chain connects TRBV20-1 to TRBJ1-5; D gene unclear. V was pared by 6 bases and J by 8 bases, with 17 bases between. The CDR3 has 13 amino acids. Per germline, CDR1 DFQATT and CDR2 SNEGSKA (reference sequence). In DNA, the CDR3 is TGCAGTGCAAAGACACAGCGGTCTGAGCCCCAGCATTTT. It encodes CSAKTQRSEPQHF.

The chain links TRBV3-1 to TRBJ1-1; unclear D gene. The V end was cut by 1 base, the J end by 2 bases, with 14 bases between. CDR1 LGHDT and CDR2 YNNKEL come from the germline V gene (reference sequence). The CDR3 extends over 16 amino acids. The CDR3 DNA sequence: TGTGCCAGCAGCCAAGGAAAAGTTCGGGTCAACACTGAAGCTTTCTTT. Its protein is CASSQGKVRVNTEAFF.

The gene calls are TRBV30 and TRBJ2-1; D remains unclear. Per germline, CDR1 GTSNPN and CDR2 SVGIG (reference sequence). The CDR3 is 13 residues long. Trimming left V 1 base short and J 6 bases short, with 10 bases between. This chain's CDR3 is CAWSEGAANEQFF. The CDR3, as DNA: TGTGCCTGGAGTGAAGGTGCCGCCAATGAGCAGTTCTTC.

This clonotype has only a few counts. V usage is TRBV5-6 and J usage is TRBJ1-2; no clear D gene. Trimming removed 2 bases at V and 2 bases at J, with 7 bases between. Germline V gene data show CDR1 as SGHDT and CDR2 as YYEEEE. This CDR3 is 13 amino acids long. This CDR3 is CASSFGSNYGYTF. The CDR3 nucleotides read TGTGCCAGCAGCTTCGGTTCAAACTATGGCTACACCTTC.

V gene TRBV11-2 combines with J gene TRBJ2-3, with 11 bases that match TRBD1. The junction had 7 bases not matched to a gene; V was cut back by 5 bases and J by 3 bases. CDR3 length: 16 amino acids. Germline V gene sequence: CDR1 SGHAT, CDR2 FQNNGV. CDR3 in amino acids: CASSHRDRGWTDTQYF. The CDR3 bases are TGTGCCAGCAGCCACCGGGACAGGGGGTGGACAGATACGCAGTATTTT.

The CDR3 sequence: CASSYSSGASYEQYF. As DNA, the CDR3 is TGTGCCAGCAGTTACTCATCCGGGGCCTCCTACGAGCAGTACTTC. The chain links TRBV6-5 to TRBJ2-7, with D perhaps assigned TRBD1 or TRBD2 (5 bases each). The germline V and J ends were trimmed by 0 bases and 0 bases, with 9 bases remaining between them. Germline V gives CDR1 MNHEY, CDR2 SVGAGI. The CDR3 is 15 amino acids.

This clonotype has just one count. The chain uses TRBV29-1 and TRBJ2-1; 8 bases line up with TRBD1. Germline-derived CDR1 and CDR2 are SQVTM and ANQGSEA. The CDR3 runs to 14 residues. J gave up 7 bases and V 3 bases, and 8 bases lay outside the gene matches. The CDR3 DNA reads as TGCAGCGTTGATACCGGCCAGGGGGCAAATGAGCAGTTCTTC. Amino acids: CSVDTGQGANEQFF.

The chain links TRBV18 to TRBJ1-1, with D unresolved. This CDR3 has 13 residues. V lost 3 bases and J lost 3, with 8 bases in between. CDR1 is KGHSH, CDR2 LQKENI, per germline. The CDR3 DNA reads as TGTGCCAGCTCACCTGTCCTGGACACTGAAGCTTTCTTT. It translates to CASSPVLDTEAFF. The full variable domain, completed using reference TRBV18 and TRBJ1-1, is NAGVMQNPRHLVRRRGQEARLRCSPMKGHSHVYWYRQLPEEGLKFMVYLQKENIIDESGMPKERFSAEFPKEGPSILRIQQVVRGDSAAYFCASSPVLDTEAFFGQGTRLTVV.

The chain couples TRBV5-1 to TRBJ1-2, with D hard to call. V gave up 4 bases and J gave up 4 bases, with 14 bases separating them. This CDR3 spans 14 amino acids. CDR1 is SGHRS, CDR2 YFSETQ, per germline. The CDR3: CASSPNGSGYGYTF. The CDR3, as DNA: TGCGCCAGCAGCCCGAACGGCAGCGGCTATGGCTACACCTTC. The full variable domain, with the rest looked up from reference TRBV5-1 and TRBJ1-2, is KAGVTQTPRYLIKTRGQQVTLSCSPISGHRSVSWYQQTPGQGLQFLFEYFSETQRNKGNFPGRFSGRQFSNSRSEMNVSTLELGDSALYLCASSPNGSGYGYTFGSGTRLTVV.

The V and J genes are TRBV4-1 and TRBJ2-2, with a tentative D call TRBD1 (5 bases). This CDR3 has 15 amino acids. Trimming removed 2 bases from V and 1 base from J, with 8 bases in between. Germline V gene lookup returns CDR1 MGHRA and CDR2 YSYEKL. The CDR3 nucleotides read TGCGCCAGCAGCCAAATGGGGCAGAACACCGGGGAGCTGTTTTTT. This codes for CASSQMGQNTGELFF.

The table lists this clonotype with a count of one. The chain links TRBV5-1 to TRBJ1-1; D is undetermined. Germline assignment: CDR1 SGHRS and CDR2 YFSETQ. This CDR3 region has 15 residues. Trimming took 0 bases from V and 0 from J, leaving 9 bases between them. CDR3 in amino acids: CASSLGASMNTEAFF. As DNA, the CDR3 is TGCGCCAGCAGCTTGGGGGCCAGCATGAACACTGAAGCTTTCTTT.

This chain links TRBV18 with TRBJ2-1; possible D gene TRBD2, 6 bases. CDR1 is KGHSH and CDR2 is LQKENI in the germline V gene. CDR3 size: 13 residues. Trimming pared 2 bases from V and 5 bases from J, leaving 7 bases between. The CDR3 loop is CASSPGGNNEQFF. The CDR3, as DNA: TGTGCCAGCTCACCAGGGGGGAACAATGAGCAGTTCTTC.

V and J are TRBV12-3 or TRBV12-4 and TRBJ1-2; D might be TRBD1 (5 bases). Between the trimmed V and J ends, which lost 7 bases and 6 bases, there was a span of 15 bases. The CDR3 runs 13 residues. The CDR3 sequence is CASTRDGLDGYTF. The CDR3 DNA reads TGTGCCAGCACCCGGGACGGCTTAGATGGCTACACCTTC.

The chain carries TRBV30 and TRBJ1-2; D may be TRBD1 (5 bases). CDR1 and CDR2 from the germline V gene are GTSNPN and SVGIG (reference sequence). This CDR3 contains 14 residues. V lost 1 base and J 8 bases, leaving 17 bases between the germline ends. The chain's CDR3 is CAWSETGLQRGYTF. CDR3 nucleotide sequence: TGTGCCTGGAGTGAAACGGGACTCCAACGGGGCTACACCTTC.

V is TRBV12-3 or TRBV12-4 and J is TRBJ2-3, with 12 nucleotides matching TRBD2. CDR3 length equals 16 residues. V lost 7 bases, J lost 6 bases, and 11 bases stayed unmatched. Here the CDR3 reads CASTHRRTSGEDTQYF. CDR3 bases: TGTGCCAGCACCCATAGGAGGACTAGCGGGGAGGATACGCAGTATTTT.

The rearrangement joins TRBV19 to TRBJ2-1; D uncertain. V lost 1 base to trimming and J lost 9 bases, with 10 bases between them. This CDR3 has 13 amino acids. Germline CDR1 LNHDA, CDR2 SQIVND (reference sequence). CDR3 region: CASSIAPTAEQFF. The CDR3 nucleotides read TGTGCCAGTAGTATAGCCCCCACGGCTGAGCAGTTCTTC. The variable domain in full, with the rest retrieved from reference TRBV19 and TRBJ2-1, is DGGITQSPKYLFRKEGQNVTLSCEQNLNHDAMYWYRQDPGQGLRLIYYSQIVNDFQKGDIAEGYSVSREKKESFPLTVTSAQKNPTAFYLCASSIAPTAEQFFGPGTRLTVL.

The chain employs TRBV30 and TRBJ1-5; D gene ambiguous. From germline, CDR1 is GTSNPN and CDR2 SVGIG (reference sequence). Trimming removed 3 bases from V and 3 bases from J, with 12 bases in between. The CDR3 runs to 14 residues. The CDR3 reads CAWSGGRNNQPQHF. In nucleotides, the CDR3 is TGTGCCTGGAGCGGTGGGAGGAACAATCAGCCCCAGCATTTT.

This clonotype was seen a single time. V and J are TRBV2 and TRBJ2-7, with D unresolved. The germline CDR1 and CDR2 sequences are SNHLY and FYNNEI. This CDR3 comprises 16 residues. V was cut by 3 bases and J by 3 bases, with 18 bases left in between. CDR3 region: CASSEVSRIRDYEQYF. The CDR3 DNA reads TGTGCCAGCAGTGAGGTCTCGAGAATAAGGGACTACGAGCAGTACTTC.

This clonotype appeared once. The chain links TRBV27 to TRBJ2-7, with a weak D call TRBD2 (6 bases). There are 15 residues in the CDR3. Trimming pared 6 bases from V and 2 bases from J, leaving 17 bases between. The germline gives CDR1 MNHEY, CDR2 SMNVEV (reference sequence). The CDR3 DNA reads as TGTGCCAGCAGCCGCCCCGGGAGTAGGGCCTACGAGCAGTACTTC. It is translated as CASSRPGSRAYEQYF.

This clonotype was seen only once. The rearrangement links TRBV27 to TRBJ2-7; possibly TRBD1 for D (7 bases). Between the trimmed V and J ends, which lost 3 bases and 7 bases, there was a span of 16 bases. Germline loops: CDR1 MNHEY, CDR2 SMNVEV (reference sequence). The length of the CDR3 is 14 residues. The CDR3 nucleotides read TGTGCCAGCAGTTTTGCCAGGGGGGTTGGTGAGCAGTACTTC. This encodes CASSFARGVGEQYF.

The chain recombines TRBV29-1 with TRBJ2-7; D not resolved. The CDR3 has 14 amino acids. Germline V lookup: CDR1 SQVTM, CDR2 ANQGSEA. With 4 bases removed from V and 1 base from J, the gap between germline ends came to 14 bases. The CDR3 region is CSVVEIGVSYEQYF. CDR3 nucleotides: TGCAGCGTTGTGGAAATCGGAGTTTCCTACGAGCAGTACTTC.

V gene TRBV29-1 combines with J gene TRBJ2-7; D possibly matches TRBD1 or TRBD2 (5 bases each). CDR3 length: 12 amino acids. CDR1 is SQVTM, CDR2 ANQGSEA, per germline. Trimming stripped 6 bases from V and 1 base from J, with 10 bases between. CDR3 amino acids: CSVRDPSYEQYF. In DNA, the CDR3 is TGCAGCGTCCGGGACCCATCCTACGAGCAGTACTTC.

The rearrangement joins TRBV11-1 to TRBJ2-7; D ambiguous. The ends were cut back, 5 bases at V and 4 bases at J, with 12 bases in the middle. This CDR3 is 13 amino acids long. Germline CDR1 and CDR2: SGHAT and FQDESV (reference sequence). In DNA, the CDR3 is TGTGCCAGCAGCGTCCGGGCCCCGTACGAGCAGTACTTC. This translates into CASSVRAPYEQYF.

The chain couples TRBV14 to TRBJ2-1; 12 bases map to TRBD2. CDR1 SGHDN and CDR2 FVKESK come from the germline V gene. Unmatched junction bases numbered 2, after V lost 3 bases and J lost 2 bases. The CDR3 covers 16 residues. The CDR3 DNA reads TGTGCCAGCAGCCAGGGACTAGCGGGCCCCTACAATGAGCAGTTCTTC. Translated: CASSQGLAGPYNEQFF.